This T cell receptor beta chain was observed in a study of blood T cell repertoires in COVID-19. V dropped 7 bases and J dropped 7; count of bases not matched to a gene: 10. This CDR3 is 14 amino acids long. CDR1 MNHEY and CDR2 SVGAGI come from the germline V gene. Profiled with immunoSEQ multiplex PCR; TCRdb holds only in-frame clones, not every one. Here the sample spans about 120,000 clones, nearly 90% being singletons. The sequenced sample consisted of peripheral blood. The rearrangement joins TRBV6-5 to TRBJ1-5; TRBD1 aligns across 7 bases. The TCR sequence derives from a woman of 80 years or more with acute or convalescent COVID-19. CDR3 protein: CASNTDRVGQPQHF. The CDR3 DNA reads TGTGCCAGCAATACAGACAGGGTCGGCCAGCCCCAGCATTTT.